These T cell receptor beta chains were read from a single sample in a study of T-cell memory formation after mild COVID-19. TCRdb analysed the 5' RACE reads with MiXCR anew, one entry per CDR3 protein. The sample shows about 250,000 distinct CDR3 sequences, 15% of them seen only once. The sample taken for sequencing was PBMCs or a T cell subset sorted from them (not recorded which). The receptors come from an adult woman who had mild COVID-19 (a few samples of this study predate the infection). Cell type and time point are not known. CDR3s include the opening cysteine and the closing phenylalanine or tryptophan. Fields, in order: V gene, clone size, D gene, J gene, CDR3 DNA, CDR3 protein. A D gene is named only where the DNA matches it firmly. Part of the rows lack a size; the others show once, few, many or a class for expanded clones.

>TRBV12-3/TRBV12-4|-|TRBD1|TRBJ1-6
TGTGCCAGCAGTACAGGGGGGGGCATTAATTCACCCCTCCACTTT
CASSTGGGINSPLHF
>TRBV27|few|TRBD2|TRBJ2-7
TGTGCCAGCAGTTATCGGGAGGGCCTAGGAACCTACGAGCAGTACTTC
CASSYREGLGTYEQYF
>TRBV18|-|TRBD1|TRBJ1-5
TGTGCCAGCTCACCCTTCAGGGGGGGCTCTAGCAATCAGCCCCAGCATTTT
CASSPFRGGSSNQPQHF
>TRBV24-1|few|-|TRBJ2-3
TGTGCCACCAGTGATTTTGGACAGAGCACAGATACGCAGTATTTT
CATSDFGQSTDTQYF
>TRBV4-1|few|TRBD1|TRBJ1-1
TGCGCCAGCGTATCCGGGACAGGGGGTTATCGCACTGAAGCTTTCTTT
CASVSGTGGYRTEAFF
>TRBV7-9|few|-|TRBJ2-1
TGTGCCAGCAGCTCCGGGACTTACAGCTCCTACAATGAGCAGTTCTTC
CASSSGTYSSYNEQFF
>TRBV20-1|-|-|TRBJ2-7
TGCAGTGCTAGAGATATCGGGGGCCCTAGCTCCTACGAGCAGTACTTC
CSARDIGGPSSYEQYF
>TRBV20-1|-|TRBD1|TRBJ2-1
TGCAGTGCTAGAGATCGAACTGCGGACAGGGTGGGGCATGAGCAGTTCTTC
CSARDRTADRVGHEQFF
>TRBV27|few|-|TRBJ1-4
TGTGCCAGCCGACCTGGGACCTATGAAAAACTGTTTTTT
CASRPGTYEKLFF
>TRBV10-1|-|TRBD1|TRBJ2-2
TGCGCCGGCCGTCGGCAGGGGGATAACACCGGGGAGCTGTTTTTT
CAGRRQGDNTGELFF
>TRBV7-6|many|TRBD1|TRBJ2-7
TGTGCCAGCAGCTCACAGGGGTCGAGCTCCTACGAGCAGTACTTC
CASSSQGSSSYEQYF
>TRBV4-3|-|-|TRBJ2-5
TGCGCCAGCAGCCGAAGATTTGGCAGGGGGGGGACCGGAGAGACCCAGTACTTC
CASSRRFGRGGTGETQYF
>TRBV20-1|-|-|TRBJ1-1
TGCAGTGCTAGATCCCCGGGCGGCCGCCCTGAAGCTTTCTTT
CSARSPGGRPEAFF
>TRBV5-4|few|-|TRBJ2-7
TGTGCCAGCAAGCCGTCAGGGTATTCCTACGAGCAGTACTTC
CASKPSGYSYEQYF
>TRBV11-1|few|-|TRBJ2-1
TGTGCCAGCAGCTTAGGAAGGGGCGGGACGAGCTCCTACAATGAGCAGTTCTTC
CASSLGRGGTSSYNEQFF
>TRBV11-1|few|-|TRBJ2-5
TGTGCCAGCAGCTTTAGCGCGACCCCGGGAGAGACCCAGTACTTC
CASSFSATPGETQYF
>TRBV28|-|-|TRBJ2-3
TGTGCCAGCGAGCGGAACAGCGCCAAAGGCACAGATACGCAGTATTTT
CASERNSAKGTDTQYF
>TRBV5-1|-|-|TRBJ1-3
TGCGCCAGCAGCTCCACGTCAACGACGACTGGAAACACCATATATTTT
CASSSTSTTTGNTIYF
>TRBV25-1|once|-|TRBJ2-1
TGTGCCAGCAGTAGCGGGACACACTTCTACAATGAGCAGTTCTTC
CASSSGTHFYNEQFF
>TRBV12-3/TRBV12-4|many|-|TRBJ2-3
TGTGCCAGCAGTTCCACCGCGGCCACAGATACGCAGTATTTT
CASSSTAATDTQYF
>TRBV9|-|-|TRBJ2-2
TGTGCCAGCAGCGTAGCTGGAGGGGAGCTGTTTTTT
CASSVAGGELFF
>TRBV5-1|few|-|TRBJ1-1
TGCGCCAGCAGCTTGGAGGGGGGGATGTGGACTGAAGCTTTCTTT
CASSLEGGMWTEAFF
>TRBV20-1|few|-|TRBJ1-1
TGCAGTGCAATCGAGCAGGGTACTAGAGCTGAAGCTTTCTTT
CSAIEQGTRAEAFF
>TRBV12-3/TRBV12-4|-|-|TRBJ1-1
TGTGCCAGCAGCCCTACTCTAGGAATTTGGGCTTTCTTT
CASSPTLGIWAFF
>TRBV10-3|-|-|TRBJ2-1
TGTGCCATTGGGACGGCTTTCAATGAGCAGTTCTTC
CAIGTAFNEQFF
>TRBV5-1|many|TRBD2|TRBJ2-7
TGCGCCAGCAGCTTGGGCCAGCGGGGCTCCTACGAGCAGTACTTC
CASSLGQRGSYEQYF
>TRBV7-3|-|-|TRBJ1-1
TGTGCCAGCAGCTTAACGGGGATGGGCGGGAGGTACACTGAAGCTTTCTTT
CASSLTGMGGRYTEAFF
>TRBV11-2|-|TRBD1|TRBJ1-1
TGTGCCAGCAGCTTAGATTGGGGACAGGGATGGGCTTTCTTT
CASSLDWGQGWAFF
>TRBV7-9|-|-|TRBJ1-1
TGTGCCAGCGGTCAAACGGGGGGCAGGACCACTGAAGCTTTCTTT
CASGQTGGRTTEAFF
>TRBV5-6|-|-|TRBJ2-7
TGTGCCAGCAGCAGAGGTAGGCCCGCCGAGCAGTACTTC
CASSRGRPAEQYF
>TRBV24-1|few|-|TRBJ2-7
TGTGCCACCAGTGATCCGTCGGGGGGCGGTTACGAGCAGTACTTC
CATSDPSGGGYEQYF
>TRBV6-5|-|TRBD2|TRBJ2-3
TGTGCCAGCAGTCGGACTAGCACCCATACGCAGTATTTT
CASSRTSTHTQYF
>TRBV29-1|-|TRBD1|TRBJ2-7
TGCAGCGGAGGGGGCGTCTCGGGCGAGCAGTACTTC
CSGGGVSGEQYF
>TRBV20-1|-|-|TRBJ2-7
TGCAGTGCTGGGACTGGGGGCTACGAGCAGTACTTC
CSAGTGGYEQYF
>TRBV12-3/TRBV12-4|-|TRBD1|TRBJ2-7
TGTGCCAGCGGAGAACAGGGGTCCTACGAGCAGTACTTC
CASGEQGSYEQYF
>TRBV6-2/TRBV6-3|few|-|TRBJ2-2
TGTGCCAGCAGTCCCCTAGCGCCTAACACCGGGGAGCTGTTTTTT
CASSPLAPNTGELFF
>TRBV20-1|-|-|TRBJ2-3
TGCAGTGCTAGAGATAGGGAGTTGGGCACAGATACGCAGTATTTT
CSARDRELGTDTQYF
>TRBV5-1|-|-|TRBJ2-5
TGCGCCAGCAGCTTGAGGCTCGAAGAGACCCAGTACTTC
CASSLRLEETQYF
>TRBV14|few|TRBD1|TRBJ2-5
TGTGCCAGCAGCCCCCTAGGGACAGGGCTACAAGAGACCCAGTACTTC
CASSPLGTGLQETQYF
>TRBV25-1|few|TRBD1|TRBJ2-5
TGTGCCAGCGATCACTCAGACAGGGGTAGTGAGACCCAGTACTTC
CASDHSDRGSETQYF
>TRBV10-3|many|-|TRBJ2-7
TGTGCCATCAGTGAGTCGGGACCGCCCGCCTACGAGCAGTACTTC
CAISESGPPAYEQYF